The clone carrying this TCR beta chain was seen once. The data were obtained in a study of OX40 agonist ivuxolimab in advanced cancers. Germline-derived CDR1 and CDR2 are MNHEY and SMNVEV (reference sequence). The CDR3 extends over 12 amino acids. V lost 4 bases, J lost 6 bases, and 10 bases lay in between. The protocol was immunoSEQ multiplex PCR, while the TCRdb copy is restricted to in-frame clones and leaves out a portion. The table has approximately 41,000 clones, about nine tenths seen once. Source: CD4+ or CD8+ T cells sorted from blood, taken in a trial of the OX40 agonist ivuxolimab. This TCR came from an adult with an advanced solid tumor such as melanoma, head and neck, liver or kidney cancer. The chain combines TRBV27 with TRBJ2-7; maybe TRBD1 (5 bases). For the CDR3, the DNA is TGTGCCAGCAGTTCAGGGTTTTCCGAGCAGTACTTC. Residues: CASSSGFSEQYF.